The 19 T cell receptor beta chains below come from one sample, sequenced in a study of beta chain features in type 1 diabetes. TCRB transcripts that were expressed got sequenced, as all of the isolated RNA had been reverse transcribed. Profiling relied on immunoSEQ multiplex PCR, and the TCRdb table lists in-frame clones only, not all of them. The sample has some 330,000 clones, 11% seen once. The sequencing input was naive CD4+ T cells from blood. The receptors were sampled from a woman aged 25 to 39 in good health.

This sequence joins TRBV5-1 and TRBJ2-3; 12 bases agree with TRBD2. Germline V gene sequence: CDR1 SGHRS, CDR2 YFSETQ. This CDR3 region has 18 residues. V shed 4 bases, J shed 2 bases, and the junction held 11 bases outside the gene matches. CDR3: CASSVPTSGSGPTDTQYF. The CDR3 nucleotides read TGCGCCAGCAGCGTACCGACTAGCGGGAGCGGTCCCACAGATACGCAGTATTTT.

V gene TRBV14 combines with J gene TRBJ2-2, with 7 bases that match TRBD2. With V trimmed by 4 bases and J by 7 bases, 12 bases remained unmatched. This CDR3 has 16 amino acids. Germline V CDR1 and CDR2: SGHDN, FVKESK. CDR3 region: CASSLQGLGNGGELFF. CDR3 bases: TGTGCCAGCAGCCTACAAGGACTAGGAAATGGCGGGGAGCTGTTTTTT.

Only a few counts were recorded for this clone. The chain combines TRBV28 with TRBJ2-7; TRBD1 aligns across 9 bases. CDR3 length: 14 amino acids. Germline V gives CDR1 MDHEN, CDR2 SYDVKM. V lost 4 bases and J lost 7; bases outside the gene matches: 8. This chain's CDR3 is CASSSGQGLDEQYF. CDR3 coding DNA: TGTGCCAGCAGTTCCGGACAGGGGCTGGATGAGCAGTACTTC.

This clone was recorded a few times. The rearrangement joins TRBV9 to TRBJ2-3, with D uncertain. Germline CDR1 reads SGDLS; CDR2 reads YYNGEE. The CDR3 totals 13 residues. Trimming removed 4 bases at V and 4 bases at J, with 10 bases between. Written as DNA, the CDR3 is TGTGCCAGCAGCTCCCAGTACCCAGATACGCAGTATTTT. It is translated as CASSSQYPDTQYF.

Only a few counts were recorded for this clone. V is TRBV27 and J is TRBJ2-1; D remains ambiguous. Germline V CDR1 and CDR2: MNHEY, SMNVEV (reference sequence). This CDR3 contains 14 residues. V dropped 3 bases and J dropped 7 bases, with 13 bases sitting between them. In DNA, the CDR3 is TGTGCCAGCAGTTTGCCACCCCCGAGTAATGAGCAGTTCTTC. It codes for CASSLPPPSNEQFF.

As for this clone: Other DNA sequences within the sample encode an identical CDR3. The CDR3, as DNA: TGTGCCAGCTCACCAGGCCAGCAAGAGACCCAGTACTTC. Its translation is CASSPGQQETQYF. This sequence joins TRBV18 and TRBJ2-5; D is uncertain. CDR1 is KGHSH and CDR2 is LQKENI in the germline V gene. V lost 2 bases and J lost 2, with 6 bases in between. The CDR3 extends over 13 amino acids.

The chain recombines TRBV7-2 with TRBJ2-7; 13 bases align to TRBD2. V was pared by 2 bases and J by 0 bases, with 7 bases of the junction left unmatched. The CDR3 runs to 18 residues. Germline V gene lookup returns CDR1 SGHTA and CDR2 FQGNSA. The CDR3 coding sequence is TGTGCCAGCAGCTTACGGACTAGCGGGAGTCGACCCTCCTACGAGCAGTACTTC. It specifies CASSLRTSGSRPSYEQYF.

This clone appeared a few times. The V call is TRBV28, the J call TRBJ1-1, with 9 bases fitting TRBD1. With V trimmed by 5 bases and J by 5 bases, 9 bases remained unmatched. This CDR3 has 15 amino acids. Germline values: CDR1 MDHEN, CDR2 SYDVKM. The CDR3 DNA reads as TGTGCCAGCAGTGGGGGGGGACAGGGAGGGACTGAAGCTTTCTTT. Its protein is CASSGGGQGGTEAFF.

The chain has TRBV30 and TRBJ2-1, with a weak D call TRBD2 (6 bases). Trimming removed 4 bases at V and 2 bases at J, with 12 bases between. CDR1 is GTSNPN, CDR2 SVGIG, per germline (reference sequence). The CDR3 is made up of 14 amino acids. CDR3 residues: CAWTPGLAYNEQFF. The CDR3 DNA reads as TGTGCCTGGACTCCGGGACTCGCCTACAATGAGCAGTTCTTC.

This rearrangement joins TRBV15 to TRBJ2-3; D might be TRBD2 (7 bases). Germline V gene sequence: CDR1 LNHNV, CDR2 YYDKDF (reference sequence). This CDR3 spans 16 amino acids. Deletions cut 6 bases from V and 6 bases from J, with 22 bases between. The DNA of the CDR3 is TGTGCCACCAGAGGGGGTCTGGCGGGAGTTTTCGATACGCAGTATTTT. It specifies CATRGGLAGVFDTQYF.

This clone was counted only a few times. The chain has TRBV27 and TRBJ2-1; TRBD1 matches at 10 bases. V shed 4 bases and J 4 bases; nucleotides not matched to a gene: 4. The germline V gene encodes CDR1 MNHEY and CDR2 SMNVEV (reference sequence). The CDR3 spans 15 residues. CDR3 loop: CASSSRQGAYNEQFF. CDR3 bases: TGTGCCAGCAGTTCTAGACAGGGGGCGTACAATGAGCAGTTCTTC.

There are a few counts of this clone. In nucleotides, the CDR3 is TGTGCCAGCGCGACTCGTACAGGATTCTACGAGCAGTACTTC. It is translated as CASATRTGFYEQYF. The chain links TRBV6-5 to TRBJ2-7; the D gene is possibly TRBD1 (5 bases). This CDR3 has 14 amino acids. CDR1 is MNHEY, CDR2 SVGAGI, per germline. With 8 bases removed from V and 3 bases from J, the gap between germline ends came to 17 bases.

V is TRBV28 and J is TRBJ1-1, with D possibly matching TRBD1 (6 bases). Per germline, CDR1 MDHEN and CDR2 SYDVKM. V lost 6 bases, J lost 4 bases, and 15 bases lay in between. The CDR3 is 14 amino acids. The CDR3, as DNA: TGTGCCAGCAGCTTACAGGGTTGGTTCACTGAAGCTTTCTTT. This codes for CASSLQGWFTEAFF.

The rearrangement links TRBV7-2 to TRBJ2-1; 11 bases are shared with TRBD2. With V trimmed by 0 bases and J by 4 bases, 14 bases remained unmatched. Germline assignment: CDR1 SGHTA and CDR2 FQGNSA. CDR3 length: 20 amino acids. The chain's CDR3 is CASSLATGTSGRFGYNEQFF. The CDR3 nucleotides are TGTGCCAGCAGCTTAGCTACCGGGACTAGCGGCCGTTTTGGGTACAATGAGCAGTTCTTC. The entire variable domain, with the rest obtained from reference TRBV7-2 and TRBJ2-1, is as follows: GAGVSQSPSNKVTEKGKDVELRCDPISGHTALYWYRQSLGQGLEFLIYFQGNSAPDKSGLPSDRFSAERTGGSVSTLTIQRTQQEDSAVYLCASSLATGTSGRFGYNEQFFGPGTRLTVL.

The V and J genes are TRBV18 and TRBJ2-7, with D maybe TRBD2 (6 bases). Germline V CDR1 and CDR2: KGHSH, LQKENI. CDR3 size: 13 residues. V was shortened by 3 bases and J by 3 bases, with 9 bases between the two germline ends. CDR3 coding DNA: TGTGCCAGCTCACCGCGGGACGGCTACGAGCAGTACTTC. This sequence encodes CASSPRDGYEQYF.

This clone was seen a handful of times. V and J are TRBV7-9 and TRBJ2-7, with TRBD1 matching over 9 bases. The germline V gene encodes CDR1 SEHNR and CDR2 FQNEAQ (reference sequence). V was pared by 2 bases and J by 1 base, with 6 bases of the junction left unmatched. The CDR3 runs to 16 residues. CDR3 in DNA: TGTGCCAGCAGCTTAATCGGGGGACAGGGTTCCTACGAGCAGTACTTC. It encodes CASSLIGGQGSYEQYF.

This sequence joins TRBV18 and TRBJ2-7, with a weak D call TRBD2 (5 bases). Per the germline V gene, CDR1 is KGHSH and CDR2 is LQKENI. The CDR3 runs 15 residues. V lost 3 bases, J lost 0 bases, and 12 bases lay in between. Written as DNA, the CDR3 is TGTGCCAGCTCACCTCCGAACGGGATCTCCTACGAGCAGTACTTC. This gives the protein CASSPPNGISYEQYF.

The table lists this clone with a few counts. The chain couples TRBV7-2 to TRBJ2-2; 7 nucleotides match TRBD2. The V gene end was trimmed by 5 bases and the J gene end by 1 base; junction bases not matched to a gene: 7. Looked up from germline, CDR1 is SGHTA and CDR2 is FQGNSA. There are 16 residues in the CDR3. CDR3 amino acids: CASSPWTSLNTGELFF. The CDR3 bases are TGTGCCAGCAGCCCATGGACTAGTCTGAACACCGGGGAGCTGTTTTTT.

The chain uses TRBV7-2 and TRBJ1-2; 9 bases are a match to TRBD1. Germline V gene lookup returns CDR1 SGHTA and CDR2 FQGNSA. The CDR3 covers 14 residues. Unmatched junction bases numbered 2, after V lost 4 bases and J lost 2 bases. The CDR3 loop reads CASSSGQGNYGYTF. CDR3 sequence (DNA): TGTGCCAGCAGCTCCGGACAGGGGAACTATGGCTACACCTTC.